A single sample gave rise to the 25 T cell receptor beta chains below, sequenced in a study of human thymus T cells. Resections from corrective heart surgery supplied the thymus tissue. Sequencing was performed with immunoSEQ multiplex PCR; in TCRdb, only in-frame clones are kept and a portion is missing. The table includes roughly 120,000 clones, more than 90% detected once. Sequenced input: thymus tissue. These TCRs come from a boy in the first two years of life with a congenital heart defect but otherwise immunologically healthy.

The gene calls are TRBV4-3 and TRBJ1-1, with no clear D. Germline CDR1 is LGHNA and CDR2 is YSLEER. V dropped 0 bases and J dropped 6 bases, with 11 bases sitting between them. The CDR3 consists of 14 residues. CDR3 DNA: TGCGCCAGCAGCCAAGATGGTTGGTCGGCTGAAGCTTTCTTT. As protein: CASSQDGWSAEAFF.

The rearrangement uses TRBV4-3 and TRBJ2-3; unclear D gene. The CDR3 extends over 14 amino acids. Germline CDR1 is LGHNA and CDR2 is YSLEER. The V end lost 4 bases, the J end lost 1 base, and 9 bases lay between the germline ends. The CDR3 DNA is TGCGCCAGCAGCCGACGACTGGGCACAGATACGCAGTATTTT. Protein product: CASSRRLGTDTQYF.

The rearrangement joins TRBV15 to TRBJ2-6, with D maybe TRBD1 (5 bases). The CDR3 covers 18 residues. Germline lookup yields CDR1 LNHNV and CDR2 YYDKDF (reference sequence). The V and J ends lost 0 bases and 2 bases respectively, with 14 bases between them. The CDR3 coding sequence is TGTGCCACCAGCAGAGACTGGGGCAGTCGGGCTGGGGCCAACGTCCTGACTTTC. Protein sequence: CATSRDWGSRAGANVLTF.

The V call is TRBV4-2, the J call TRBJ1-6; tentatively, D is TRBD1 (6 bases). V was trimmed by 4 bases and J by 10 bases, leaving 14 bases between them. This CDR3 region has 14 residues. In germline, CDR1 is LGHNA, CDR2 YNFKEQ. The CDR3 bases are TGTGCCAGCAGCCCCGACAGGAACAACTCACCCCTCCACTTT. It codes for CASSPDRNNSPLHF.

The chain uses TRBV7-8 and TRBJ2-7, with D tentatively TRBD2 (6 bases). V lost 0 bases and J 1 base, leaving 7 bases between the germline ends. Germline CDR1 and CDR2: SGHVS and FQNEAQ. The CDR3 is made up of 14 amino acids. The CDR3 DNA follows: TGTGCCAGCAGCTTAGCGGGGGGATCCTACGAGCAGTACTTC. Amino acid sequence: CASSLAGGSYEQYF.

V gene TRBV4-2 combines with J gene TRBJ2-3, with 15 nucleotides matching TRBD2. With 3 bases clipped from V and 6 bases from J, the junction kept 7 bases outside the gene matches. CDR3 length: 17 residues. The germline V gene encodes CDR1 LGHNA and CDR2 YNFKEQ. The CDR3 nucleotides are TGTGCCAGCAGCCATGAACCCGGGACTAGCGGGGGGGATACGCAGTATTTT. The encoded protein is CASSHEPGTSGGDTQYF.

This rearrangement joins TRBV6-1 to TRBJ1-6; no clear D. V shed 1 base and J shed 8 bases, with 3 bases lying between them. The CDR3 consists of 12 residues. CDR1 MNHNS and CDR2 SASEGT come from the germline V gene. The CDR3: CASSEGDSPLHF. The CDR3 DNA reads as TGTGCCAGCAGTGAAGGTGATTCACCCCTCCACTTT.

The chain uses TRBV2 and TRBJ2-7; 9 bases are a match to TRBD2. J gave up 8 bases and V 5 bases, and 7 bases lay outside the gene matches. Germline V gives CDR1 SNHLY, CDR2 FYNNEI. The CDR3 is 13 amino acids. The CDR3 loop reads CASSRLADLKQYF. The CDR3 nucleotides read TGTGCCAGCAGTCGACTAGCGGACCTCAAGCAGTACTTC.

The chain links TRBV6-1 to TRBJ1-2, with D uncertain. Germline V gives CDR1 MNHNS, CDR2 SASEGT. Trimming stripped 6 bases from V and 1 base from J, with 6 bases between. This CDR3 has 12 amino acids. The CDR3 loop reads CASSPFNYGYTF. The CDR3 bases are TGTGCCAGCAGCCCCTTTAACTATGGCTACACCTTC.

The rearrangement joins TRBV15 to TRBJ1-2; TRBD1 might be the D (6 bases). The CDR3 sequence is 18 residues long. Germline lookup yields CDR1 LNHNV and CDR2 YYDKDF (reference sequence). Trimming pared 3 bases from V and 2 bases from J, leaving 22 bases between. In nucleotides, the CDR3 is TGTGCCACCAGCAGGGTTCCCCCAACAACAGGGAGAAACTATGGCTACACCTTC. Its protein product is CATSRVPPTTGRNYGYTF.

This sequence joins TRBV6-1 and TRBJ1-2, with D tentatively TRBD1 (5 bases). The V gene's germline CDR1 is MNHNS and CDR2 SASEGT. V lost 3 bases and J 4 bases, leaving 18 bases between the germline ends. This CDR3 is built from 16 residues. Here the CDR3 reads CASSDNKKGRGYGYTF. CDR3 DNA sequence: TGTGCCAGCAGTGATAATAAGAAGGGGCGAGGCTATGGCTACACCTTC.

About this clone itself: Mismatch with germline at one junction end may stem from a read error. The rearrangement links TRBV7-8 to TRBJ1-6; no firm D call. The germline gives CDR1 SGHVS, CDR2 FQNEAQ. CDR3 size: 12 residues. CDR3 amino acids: CASSSSNSPLHF. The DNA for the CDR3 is TGTGCCAGCAGCTCCTCTAATTCACCCCTCCACTTT. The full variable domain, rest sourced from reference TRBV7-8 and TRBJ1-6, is GAGVSQSPRYKVAKRGQDVALRCDPISGHVSLFWYQQALGQGPEFLTYFQNEAQLDKSGLPSDRFFAERPEGSVSTLKIQRTQQEDSAVYLCASSSSNSPLHFGNGTRLTVT.

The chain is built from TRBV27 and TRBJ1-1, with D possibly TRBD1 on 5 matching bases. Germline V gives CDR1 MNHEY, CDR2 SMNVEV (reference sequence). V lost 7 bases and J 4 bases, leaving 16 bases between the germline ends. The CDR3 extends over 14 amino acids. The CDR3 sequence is CASNPRGLATEAFF. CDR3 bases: TGTGCCAGCAATCCGCGGGGGTTGGCCACTGAAGCTTTCTTT.

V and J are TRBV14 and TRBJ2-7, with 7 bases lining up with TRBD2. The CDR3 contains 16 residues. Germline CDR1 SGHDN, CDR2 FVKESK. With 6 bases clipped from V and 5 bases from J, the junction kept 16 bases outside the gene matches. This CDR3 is CASSQPEESGVHEQYF. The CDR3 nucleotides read TGTGCCAGCAGTCAACCCGAAGAGAGCGGGGTTCACGAGCAGTACTTC.

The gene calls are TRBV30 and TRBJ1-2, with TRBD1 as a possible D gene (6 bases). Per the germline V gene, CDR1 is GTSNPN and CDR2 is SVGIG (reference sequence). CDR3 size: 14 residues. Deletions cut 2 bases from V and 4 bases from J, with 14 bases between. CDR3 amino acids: CAWSFRWGPYGYTF. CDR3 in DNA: TGTGCCTGGAGTTTTCGGTGGGGGCCCTATGGCTACACCTTC.

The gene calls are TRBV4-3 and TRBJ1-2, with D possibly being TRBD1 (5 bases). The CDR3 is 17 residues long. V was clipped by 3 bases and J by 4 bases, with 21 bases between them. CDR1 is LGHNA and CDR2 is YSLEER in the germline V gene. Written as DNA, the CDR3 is TGCGCCAGCAGCCAGGGACGTTTGGGACTGGACGGCTATGGCTACACCTTC. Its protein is CASSQGRLGLDGYGYTF.

CDR3 nucleotide sequence: TGTGCCAGCAGCTTGGCGAGGACTCGCACAGATACGCAGTATTTT. Translated: CASSLARTRTDTQYF. The chain combines TRBV5-5 with TRBJ2-3; D might be TRBD2 (5 bases). The ends were cut back, 0 bases at V and 1 base at J, with 9 bases in the middle. CDR3 length equals 15 residues. The germline CDR1 and CDR2 sequences are SGHKS and YYEKEE (reference sequence).

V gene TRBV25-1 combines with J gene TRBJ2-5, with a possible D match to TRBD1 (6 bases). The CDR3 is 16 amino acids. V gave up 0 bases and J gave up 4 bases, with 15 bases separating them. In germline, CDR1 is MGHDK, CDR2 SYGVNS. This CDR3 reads CASSEYEGEWGETQYF. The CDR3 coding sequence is TGTGCCAGCAGTGAATATGAGGGGGAATGGGGAGAGACCCAGTACTTC.

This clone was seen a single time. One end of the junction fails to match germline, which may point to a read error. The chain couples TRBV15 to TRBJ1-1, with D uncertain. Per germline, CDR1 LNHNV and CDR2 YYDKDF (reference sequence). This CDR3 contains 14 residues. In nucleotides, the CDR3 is TGTGCCACCAGCCGCACTTCTACGGACCGGGAGAAGGTATTT. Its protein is CATSRTSTDREKVF.

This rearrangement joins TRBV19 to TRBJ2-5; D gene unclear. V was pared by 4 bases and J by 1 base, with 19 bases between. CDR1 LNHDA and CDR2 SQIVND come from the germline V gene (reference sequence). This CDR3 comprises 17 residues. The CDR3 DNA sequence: TGTGCCAGTAGTAAAAGGTCGAAAACCACCCTCCAAGAGACCCAGTACTTC. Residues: CASSKRSKTTLQETQYF. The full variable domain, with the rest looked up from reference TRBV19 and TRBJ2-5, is DGGITQSPKYLFRKEGQNVTLSCEQNLNHDAMYWYRQDPGQGLRLIYYSQIVNDFQKGDIAEGYSVSREKKESFPLTVTSAQKNPTAFYLCASSKRSKTTLQETQYFGPGTRLLVL.

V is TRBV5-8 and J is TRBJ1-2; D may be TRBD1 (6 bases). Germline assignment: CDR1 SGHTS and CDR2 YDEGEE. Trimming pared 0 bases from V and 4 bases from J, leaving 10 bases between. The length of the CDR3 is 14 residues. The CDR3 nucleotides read TGTGCCAGCAGCTTGGGGGGGCGAGCCTATGGCTACACCTTC. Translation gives CASSLGGRAYGYTF.

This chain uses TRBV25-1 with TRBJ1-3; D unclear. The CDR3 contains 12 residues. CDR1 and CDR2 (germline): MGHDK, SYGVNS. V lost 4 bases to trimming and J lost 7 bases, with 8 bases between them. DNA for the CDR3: TGTGCCAGCAGTGGCCCCTGGAACACCATATATTTT. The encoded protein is CASSGPWNTIYF.

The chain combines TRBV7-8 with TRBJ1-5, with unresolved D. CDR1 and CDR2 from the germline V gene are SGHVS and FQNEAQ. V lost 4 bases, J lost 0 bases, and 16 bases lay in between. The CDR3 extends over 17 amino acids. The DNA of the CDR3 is TGTGCCAGCAGCTACTCACAGTTAGACAATAGCAATCAGCCCCAGCATTTT. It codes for CASSYSQLDNSNQPQHF.

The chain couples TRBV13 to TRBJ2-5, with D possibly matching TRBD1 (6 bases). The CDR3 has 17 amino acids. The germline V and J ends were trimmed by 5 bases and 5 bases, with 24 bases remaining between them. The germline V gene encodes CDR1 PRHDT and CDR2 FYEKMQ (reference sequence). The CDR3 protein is CASSPLTGSKRAETQYF. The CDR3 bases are TGTGCCAGCAGCCCGCTGACAGGCTCCAAGAGAGCGGAGACCCAGTACTTC.

The DNA for the CDR3 is TGCAGCGCCGTGGTGGTAGCGGGGGGGGGTATCTCCTACAATGAGCAGTTCTTC. The encoded protein is CSAVVVAGGGISYNEQFF. The chain uses TRBV29-1 and TRBJ2-1; 11 bases align to TRBD2. The CDR3 has 18 amino acids. Per germline, CDR1 SQVTM and CDR2 ANQGSEA. After removal of 7 bases from V and 0 bases from J, the junction contained 14 bases not matched to a gene.